This T cell receptor (beta chain) originates from a study of cytomegalovirus exposure and HLA in healthy donors. Details on this clone: Its specificity is unknown.

V lost 2 bases and J lost 1, with 5 bases in between. Germline CDR1 and CDR2: MNHNY and SVGAGI (reference sequence). The CDR3 runs 14 residues. Study conclusions and caveats: Near-uniform donor sequencing depth was presumed by presence/absence analyses.

Primers for the PCR totalled 60 Vbeta and 13 Jbeta. Clones were sequenced by immunoSEQ multiplex PCR, and TCRdb holds only the in-frame ones, with some missing. The profile covers about 160,000 clones, with 65% to 90% appearing a single time and about 2% taken by the ten largest. The receptor comes from a woman under 30 in good health and CMV-seronegative. The chain joins TRBV6-6 to TRBJ2-2; D remains unclear. The sequencing input was PBMCs. CDR3 DNA: TGTGCCAGCAGTTACACTGGGAACACCGGGGAGCTGTTTTTT. This translates into CASSYTGNTGELFF.